Below, 24 T cell receptor beta chains from the same sample are listed, as sequenced in a study of blood T cell repertoires in COVID-19. Sequencing was performed with immunoSEQ multiplex PCR; in TCRdb, only in-frame clones are kept and a portion is missing. The table shows about 91,000 clones, with 88% occurring only once. Input material: peripheral blood. These receptors all stem from a woman older than 75 with active COVID-19.

The chain uses TRBV29-1 and TRBJ2-7, with 9 bases that match TRBD1. This CDR3 comprises 13 residues. Germline V CDR1 and CDR2: SQVTM, ANQGSEA. J lost 6 bases, V lost 8 bases, and 11 bases had no gene match. As DNA, the CDR3 is TGCAGCTATGGCCAGGGACAGGGACCCGAGCAGTACTTC. It is translated as CSYGQGQGPEQYF.

V usage is TRBV5-4 and J usage is TRBJ2-1; TRBD2 agrees at 13 bases. This CDR3 contains 17 residues. V was clipped by 1 base and J by 3 bases; unmatched bases: 4. In germline, CDR1 is SGHNT, CDR2 YYREEE (reference sequence). CDR3 loop: CASSLSTSGRVYNEQFF. DNA of the CDR3: TGTGCCAGCAGCTTGTCCACTAGCGGGAGGGTCTACAATGAGCAGTTCTTC.

The V gene is TRBV27, the J gene TRBJ2-3; 12 bases agree with TRBD2. Germline loops: CDR1 MNHEY, CDR2 SMNVEV (reference sequence). The V and J ends lost 5 bases and 6 bases, in that order; junction bases with no gene match: 12. The CDR3 sequence is 17 residues long. The CDR3 sequence is CASSPPGLAGPADTQYF. The CDR3 DNA is TGTGCCAGCAGTCCCCCGGGACTAGCGGGCCCGGCGGATACGCAGTATTTT.

The chain is built from TRBV28 and TRBJ2-1; D uncertain. From germline, CDR1 is MDHEN and CDR2 SYDVKM. The CDR3 is 15 amino acids. V was shortened by 3 bases and J by 9 bases, with 18 bases between the two germline ends. DNA for the CDR3: TGTGCCAGCAGTTTTCTCGCGGTCCAGCCTAGTGAGCAGTTCTTC. It yields the protein CASSFLAVQPSEQFF.

This chain uses TRBV6-6 with TRBJ2-4; D unresolved. Germline CDR1 reads MNHNY; CDR2 reads SVGAGI (reference sequence). The V and J ends lost 3 bases and 0 bases respectively, with 12 bases between them. CDR3 length: 16 amino acids. This CDR3 is CASSYNPSLAKNIQYF. The CDR3 coding sequence is TGTGCCAGCAGTTATAATCCCAGTCTAGCCAAAAACATTCAGTACTTC.

The V and J genes are TRBV6-6 and TRBJ2-1; 8 nucleotides align to TRBD2. Germline V gene sequence: CDR1 MNHNY, CDR2 SVGAGI (reference sequence). V lost 2 bases and J lost 8; bases outside the gene matches: 5. CDR3 length equals 14 residues. This CDR3 reads CASSYPGRGDEQFF. DNA of the CDR3: TGTGCCAGCAGTTACCCCGGGAGGGGCGATGAGCAGTTCTTC.

This clone came up once. The J gene is TRBJ2-1, the V gene TRBV6-5; D is undetermined. This CDR3 is 14 amino acids long. V shed 6 bases and J shed 4 bases, with 13 bases lying between them. CDR1 and CDR2 (germline): MNHEY, SVGAGI. CDR3 sequence reads: CASSPQYNYNEQFF. CDR3 DNA: TGTGCCAGCAGCCCCCAGTATAATTACAATGAGCAGTTCTTC.

The chain combines TRBV25-1 with TRBJ2-7; possible D gene TRBD1, 5 bases. The V end was cut by 4 bases, the J end by 5 bases, with 12 bases between. The CDR3 runs 13 residues. Per germline, CDR1 MGHDK and CDR2 SYGVNS. Here the CDR3 DNA reads TGTGCCAGCAGTGCAATTACAGGCGACGAGCAGTACTTC. The encoded protein is CASSAITGDEQYF.

The gene calls are TRBV30 and TRBJ2-1; tentative D call: TRBD2 (6 bases). V was pared by 4 bases and J by 0 bases, with 7 bases between. Germline V gene lookup returns CDR1 GTSNPN and CDR2 SVGIG (reference sequence). This CDR3 has 13 residues. Here the CDR3 reads CAWTGVSYNEQFF. The CDR3 region has the DNA TGTGCCTGGACGGGGGTCTCCTACAATGAGCAGTTCTTC.

This chain uses TRBV11-2 with TRBJ2-3; D gene uncertain. The CDR3 totals 11 residues. The V gene lost 5 bases and the J gene lost 4 bases, with 4 bases spanning the gap. Per germline, CDR1 SGHAT and CDR2 FQNNGV. This chain's CDR3 is CASSLADTQYF. CDR3 nucleotides: TGTGCCAGCAGCCTTGCAGATACGCAGTATTTT. The complete variable domain, with remaining parts taken from reference TRBV11-2 and TRBJ2-3, reads EAGVAQSPRYKIIEKRQSVAFWCNPISGHATLYWYQQILGQGPKLLIQFQNNGVVDDSQLPKDRFSAERLKGVDSTLKIQPAKLEDSAVYLCASSLADTQYFGPGTRLTVL.

The genes are TRBV11-3 and TRBJ2-1, with 11 bases aligning to TRBD1. This CDR3 has 15 residues. Germline V lookup: CDR1 SGHNT, CDR2 YENEEA. J lost 6 bases, V lost 5 bases, and 6 bases had no gene match. In nucleotides, the CDR3 is TGTGCCAGCAGCCCTGGACAGGGGGCCACCAATGAGCAGTTCTTC. Residues: CASSPGQGATNEQFF.

The chain has TRBV10-3 and TRBJ2-1; maybe TRBD2 (5 bases). The V end was cut by 3 bases, the J end by 0 bases, with 6 bases between. The CDR3 spans 14 residues. Germline V gene data show CDR1 as ENHRY and CDR2 as SYGVKD. The CDR3 DNA reads TGTGCCATCAGTGAAACTAGCTCCTACAATGAGCAGTTCTTC. It codes for CAISETSSYNEQFF.

The chain joins TRBV4-2 to TRBJ1-2; possible D gene TRBD1, 5 bases. The CDR3 loop spans 13 amino acids. Per germline, CDR1 LGHNA and CDR2 YNFKEQ. V shed 3 bases and J shed 4 bases, with 9 bases lying between them. Written as DNA, the CDR3 is TGTGCCAGCAGCCACGGGGGTAGCTATGGCTACACCTTC. This gives the protein CASSHGGSYGYTF.

CDR3 DNA sequence: TGTGCCAGCAGCGCCGGCCCCCCTAGATCCAATGAGCAGTTCTTC. Translated, it gives CASSAGPPRSNEQFF. V and J are TRBV9 and TRBJ2-1, with D unresolved. CDR1 SGDLS and CDR2 YYNGEE come from the germline V gene. CDR3 length: 15 residues. V lost 3 bases and J lost 6, with 16 bases in between.

The chain is built from TRBV7-2 and TRBJ1-2; 7 bases line up with TRBD1. Germline V gene sequence: CDR1 SGHTA, CDR2 FQGNSA. Trimming took 0 bases from V and 3 from J; bases not matched to a gene: 1. The CDR3 has 14 residues. In DNA form, the CDR3 reads TGTGCCAGCAGCTTAGCAGGGGGCGACTATGGCTACACCTTC. Translated, it gives CASSLAGGDYGYTF.

The gene calls are TRBV10-3 and TRBJ2-3; D is undetermined. The V end lost 2 bases, the J end lost 6 bases, and 3 bases lay between the germline ends. CDR1 and CDR2 (germline): ENHRY, SYGVKD. This CDR3 is built from 11 residues. CDR3 in DNA: TGTGCCATCAGTGAGCAGGATACGCAGTATTTT. It is translated as CAISEQDTQYF.

This sequence joins TRBV27 and TRBJ1-5; TRBD1 agrees at 7 bases. This CDR3 contains 15 residues. Germline-derived CDR1 and CDR2 are MNHEY and SMNVEV (reference sequence). The V and J ends lost 3 bases and 4 bases, in that order; junction bases with no gene match: 6. Here the CDR3 DNA reads TGTGCCAGCAGTTTCACAGGGGTAGGAAATCAGCCCCAGCATTTT. Protein product: CASSFTGVGNQPQHF.

This clone was seen once. This chain joins TRBV7-9 and TRBJ2-7, with 11 bases aligning to TRBD2. CDR3 length equals 18 residues. V lost 0 bases to trimming and J lost 2 bases; unmatched junction nucleotides: 9. Germline loops: CDR1 SEHNR, CDR2 FQNEAQ (reference sequence). The CDR3 reads CASSLAGTSGATAYEQYF. CDR3 DNA sequence: TGTGCCAGCAGCTTAGCCGGGACTAGCGGAGCAACGGCCTACGAGCAGTACTTC.

V gene TRBV6-2 or TRBV6-3 combines with J gene TRBJ2-3, with 13 bases lining up with TRBD2. The V gene's germline CDR1 is MNHEY and CDR2 SVGEGT. With 2 bases clipped from V and 2 bases from J, the junction kept 7 bases outside the gene matches. CDR3 length: 18 amino acids. CDR3 coding DNA: TGTGCCAGCAGTTACCCCTGGACTAGCGGGAGTGACACAGATACGCAGTATTTT. It is translated as CASSYPWTSGSDTDTQYF.

V gene TRBV28 combines with J gene TRBJ2-2; TRBD2 matches at 8 bases. This CDR3 has 14 residues. From germline, CDR1 is MDHEN and CDR2 SYDVKM. V lost 1 base, J lost 9 bases, and 4 bases stayed unmatched. This CDR3 reads CASSLFSGSRELFF. The CDR3 coding sequence is TGTGCCAGCAGTTTATTCAGCGGGAGCCGGGAGCTGTTTTTT.

The V and J genes are TRBV10-3 and TRBJ2-2; 7 bases are a match to TRBD2. The CDR3 contains 16 residues. Germline CDR1 ENHRY, CDR2 SYGVKD. With 0 bases clipped from V and 6 bases from J, the junction kept 7 bases outside the gene matches. Written as DNA, the CDR3 is TGTGCCATCAGTGAGTCGAGTGGGAGGGCCCCCGGGGAGCTGTTTTTT. Its translation: CAISESSGRAPGELFF.

Only a few counts were recorded for this clone. This chain links TRBV18 with TRBJ2-7; 7 bases line up with TRBD2. This CDR3 has 15 amino acids. V shed 1 base, J shed 3 bases, and the junction held 6 bases outside the gene matches. Germline CDR1 and CDR2: KGHSH and LQKENI. For the CDR3, the DNA is TGTGCCAGCTCACCACGGGCTAGCGGTAGCTACGAGCAGTACTTC. It codes for CASSPRASGSYEQYF. The full variable domain, with the rest looked up from reference TRBV18 and TRBJ2-7, is NAGVMQNPRHLVRRRGQEARLRCSPMKGHSHVYWYRQLPEEGLKFMVYLQKENIIDESGMPKERFSAEFPKEGPSILRIQQVVRGDSAAYFCASSPRASGSYEQYFGPGTRLTVT.

The V gene is TRBV3-1 (or the pseudogene TRBV3-2), the J gene TRBJ2-2, with 8 bases lining up with TRBD1. The V and J ends lost 4 bases and 6 bases, in that order; junction bases with no gene match: 7. The germline gives CDR1 LGHDT, CDR2 YNNKEL (reference sequence). The CDR3 has 15 residues. As DNA, the CDR3 is TGTGCCAGCAGCCCGACGGGCAGGGGGCCCGGGGAGCTGTTTTTT. Translated, it gives CASSPTGRGPGELFF.

V gene TRBV4-1 combines with J gene TRBJ2-2, with 8 bases that match TRBD2. The CDR3 runs to 17 residues. V lost 0 bases to trimming and J lost 3 bases; unmatched junction nucleotides: 6. CDR1 MGHRA and CDR2 YSYEKL come from the germline V gene. The CDR3 sequence is CASSQEKGAGDTGELFF. In DNA, the CDR3 is TGCGCCAGCAGCCAAGAAAAAGGAGCGGGAGACACCGGGGAGCTGTTTTTT.